Below, 27 T cell receptor beta chains from the same sample are listed, as sequenced in a study of blood T cell repertoires in COVID-19. Sequenced by immunoSEQ multiplex PCR; TCRdb stores in-frame clones only, minus some. Found here are 120,000 to 150,000 clones, around nine tenths of them singletons; the top ten hold about 9.4%. The sequenced sample was peripheral blood. These receptor sequences come from a woman between 50 and 59 years old with active or convalescent COVID-19.

Relative to its sample, this clone is medium-sized (0.01 to 0.1%). The chain carries TRBV4-3 and TRBJ2-7; tentative D call: TRBD1 (6 bases). The V gene lost 3 bases and the J gene lost 3 bases, with 12 bases spanning the gap. Germline-derived CDR1 and CDR2 are LGHNA and YSLEER. This CDR3 has 14 amino acids. The CDR3 nucleotides are TGCGCCAGCAGCCAGGACAGCACCGTCTACGAGCAGTACTTC. Residues: CASSQDSTVYEQYF.

The chain combines TRBV5-1 with TRBJ2-1; the D is unclear. V was cut by 1 base and J by 0 bases, with 8 bases left in between. The CDR3 has 15 residues. The germline CDR1 and CDR2 sequences are SGHRS and YFSETQ. Here the CDR3 reads CASSLLSSSYNEQFF. The CDR3 nucleotides are TGCGCCAGCAGCTTGTTGAGTAGCTCCTACAATGAGCAGTTCTTC.

The genes are TRBV30 and TRBJ2-3; 9 nucleotides line up with TRBD1. The CDR3 spans 14 residues. Germline V lookup: CDR1 GTSNPN, CDR2 SVGIG (reference sequence). The ends lost 6 bases at V and 6 bases at J; junction bases unmatched: 10. This CDR3 is CACAPGTGFDTQYF. DNA of the CDR3: TGTGCCTGCGCACCCGGGACAGGGTTTGATACGCAGTATTTT.

The CDR3 DNA follows: TGTGCCTGGAGTGGGGGCGGGACAGGGTCACACGAGCAGTACTTC. Its protein is CAWSGGGTGSHEQYF. The genes are TRBV30 and TRBJ2-7; 9 nucleotides match TRBD1. Trimming cost V 1 base and J 5 bases; bases outside gene matches: 9. The CDR3 is 15 residues long. The germline CDR1 and CDR2 sequences are GTSNPN and SVGIG (reference sequence).

The V gene is TRBV9, the J gene TRBJ1-1, with 11 nucleotides matching TRBD1. V lost 0 bases and J lost 7; bases outside the gene matches: 2. CDR1 SGDLS and CDR2 YYNGEE come from the germline V gene. This CDR3 is built from 14 residues. As DNA, the CDR3 is TGTGCCAGCAGCGTAGGGGACAGGGGGGGTGAAGCTTTCTTT. This gives the protein CASSVGDRGGEAFF.

The rearrangement joins TRBV6-5 to TRBJ2-7; 8 nucleotides align to TRBD1. Germline loops: CDR1 MNHEY, CDR2 SVGAGI. CDR3 length equals 14 residues. V lost 5 bases and J lost 0; bases outside the gene matches: 3. The CDR3 bases are TGTGCCAGCAGTCAGACAGGGGCCTCCTACGAGCAGTACTTC. It encodes CASSQTGASYEQYF.

The chain uses TRBV4-1 and TRBJ2-1, with D possibly TRBD1 on 7 matching bases. The CDR3 has 18 residues. Trimming took 0 bases from V and 5 from J, leaving 20 bases between them. The germline CDR1 and CDR2 sequences are MGHRA and YSYEKL. The CDR3 region is CASSQEFRGAIFDNEQFF. DNA for the CDR3: TGCGCCAGCAGCCAAGAGTTCAGGGGGGCAATCTTCGACAATGAGCAGTTCTTC.

The chain links TRBV30 to TRBJ1-1; D remains ambiguous. CDR1 and CDR2 (germline): GTSNPN, SVGIG (reference sequence). CDR3 size: 14 residues. V lost 0 bases to trimming and J lost 0 bases, with 8 bases between them. The CDR3 loop is CAWSVRGMNTEAFF. CDR3 in DNA: TGTGCCTGGAGTGTACGCGGAATGAACACTGAAGCTTTCTTT.

V usage is TRBV3-1 (or the pseudogene TRBV3-2) and J usage is TRBJ2-2, with TRBD2 matching 13 bases. CDR3 length: 18 residues. J gave up 5 bases and V 4 bases, and 10 bases lay outside the gene matches. CDR1 is LGHDT, CDR2 YNNKEL, per germline (reference sequence). The CDR3 sequence is CASSLTYRLAGGTGELFF. The CDR3 DNA reads as TGTGCCAGCAGCCTAACCTACCGACTAGCGGGAGGAACCGGGGAGCTGTTTTTT.

This chain uses TRBV28 with TRBJ2-7; 10 positions match TRBD1. Germline assignment: CDR1 MDHEN and CDR2 SYDVKM. V lost 6 bases to trimming and J lost 5 bases; unmatched junction nucleotides: 7. This CDR3 is built from 14 residues. The CDR3, as DNA: TGTGCCAGCAGCACCGGGACAGGGGTCCACGAGCAGTACTTC. Protein: CASSTGTGVHEQYF.

In this sample, this clone turned up once. V is TRBV9 and J is TRBJ2-5; 14 bases are a match to TRBD2. The junction had 12 bases not matched to a gene; V was cut back by 3 bases and J by 5 bases. This CDR3 is built from 18 residues. Germline V gene data show CDR1 as SGDLS and CDR2 as YYNGEE. CDR3: CASSGGTSGGGPGETQYF. The CDR3, as DNA: TGTGCCAGCAGCGGCGGGACTAGCGGGGGCGGCCCGGGGGAGACCCAGTACTTC.

The chain carries TRBV28 and TRBJ1-5, with 10 bases fitting TRBD1. Germline values: CDR1 MDHEN, CDR2 SYDVKM. J lost 7 bases, V lost 3 bases, and 9 bases had no gene match. The CDR3 sequence is 16 residues long. CDR3 sequence reads: CASSLTGGGRGQPQHF. CDR3 nucleotide sequence: TGTGCCAGCAGTTTGACAGGGGGCGGACGGGGCCAGCCCCAGCATTTT.

The table lists this clone with a count of one. The CDR3 region is CASSPDINTDTQYF. The CDR3 DNA follows: TGTGCCAGCAGCCCGGACATAAACACAGATACGCAGTATTTT. The chain recombines TRBV5-4 with TRBJ2-3; a possible D gene is TRBD1 (5 bases). The V gene's germline CDR1 is SGHNT and CDR2 YYREEE (reference sequence). V was trimmed by 4 bases and J by 2 bases, leaving 11 bases between them. This CDR3 comprises 14 residues.

The rearrangement uses TRBV7-2 and TRBJ1-5; no definite D call. V was cut by 2 bases and J by 7 bases, with 12 bases left in between. Looked up from germline, CDR1 is SGHTA and CDR2 is FQGNSA. The CDR3 loop spans 14 amino acids. The CDR3 DNA reads as TGTGCCAGCAGCTTACCGCCTGGAGGGCAGCCCCAGCATTTT. It is translated as CASSLPPGGQPQHF. The variable domain in full, with the rest retrieved from reference TRBV7-2 and TRBJ1-5, is GAGVSQSPSNKVTEKGKDVELRCDPISGHTALYWYRQSLGQGLEFLIYFQGNSAPDKSGLPSDRFSAERTGGSVSTLTIQRTQQEDSAVYLCASSLPPGGQPQHFGDGTRLSIL.

V gene TRBV4-1 combines with J gene TRBJ2-5, with D perhaps matching TRBD1 (5 bases). Germline V gives CDR1 MGHRA, CDR2 YSYEKL. Trimming pared 0 bases from V and 4 bases from J, leaving 12 bases between. The CDR3 spans 15 residues. Here the CDR3 reads CASSQEGAGGETQYF. CDR3 nucleotides: TGCGCCAGCAGCCAAGAAGGGGCAGGTGGAGAGACCCAGTACTTC.

The chain employs TRBV15 and TRBJ1-2; 11 nucleotides match TRBD1. The J segment lost 4 bases and the V segment lost 1 base, leaving 5 bases of the junction unmatched. Per germline, CDR1 LNHNV and CDR2 YYDKDF (reference sequence). The CDR3 length is 16 residues. The CDR3 region is CATSRGGTGGSYGYTF. CDR3 DNA: TGTGCCACCAGCAGAGGGGGGACAGGGGGTTCCTATGGCTACACCTTC.

The rearrangement links TRBV7-2 to TRBJ2-3; TRBD2 matches 11 bases. Germline V CDR1 and CDR2: SGHTA, FQGNSA. The CDR3 totals 15 residues. V lost 6 bases to trimming and J lost 3 bases; unmatched junction nucleotides: 5. The CDR3 DNA sequence: TGTGCCAGCAGACGTAGCGGGGGGGGGACAGATACGCAGTATTTT. It yields the protein CASRRSGGGTDTQYF.

The chain has TRBV9 and TRBJ1-2, with D uncertain. Germline V lookup: CDR1 SGDLS, CDR2 YYNGEE. V gave up 3 bases and J gave up 4 bases, with 22 bases separating them. The CDR3 covers 17 residues. The CDR3: CASSANTRPLRFYGYTF. CDR3 coding DNA: TGTGCCAGCAGCGCCAACACCCGCCCCCTCAGATTCTATGGCTACACCTTC.

The rearrangement links TRBV12-3 or TRBV12-4 to TRBJ2-7; TRBD2 might be the D (5 bases). The CDR3 totals 13 residues. V shed 6 bases and J shed 3 bases, with 12 bases lying between them. As DNA, the CDR3 is TGTGCCAGCAGAGAACGGGGTTTCTACGAGCAGTACTTC. Amino acids: CASRERGFYEQYF.

This clone was detected only a few times. The chain is built from TRBV28 and TRBJ1-2; D is possibly TRBD1 (6 bases). V was cut by 2 bases and J by 4 bases, with 11 bases left in between. The V gene's germline CDR1 is MDHEN and CDR2 SYDVKM. This CDR3 has 14 residues. CDR3 protein: CASSLTGYAYGYTF. In DNA, the CDR3 is TGTGCCAGCAGTTTAACAGGGTATGCCTATGGCTACACCTTC.

The chain recombines TRBV27 with TRBJ1-2; D not certain. Germline CDR1 MNHEY, CDR2 SMNVEV (reference sequence). V gave up 0 bases and J gave up 8 bases, with 4 bases separating them. There are 11 residues in the CDR3. CDR3 bases: TGTGCCAGCAGTTTATCTAAAGGCTACACCTTC. The encoded protein is CASSLSKGYTF.

The gene calls are TRBV5-4 and TRBJ2-5; 7 nucleotides match TRBD2. Germline V CDR1 and CDR2: SGHNT, YYREEE (reference sequence). The CDR3 runs 15 residues. Trimming at V came to 2 bases and at J to 4 bases, leaving 8 bases not matched to a gene. CDR3 loop: CASSLGSSGIETQYF. CDR3 DNA: TGTGCCAGCAGCTTAGGGTCCAGCGGGATAGAGACCCAGTACTTC.

V and J are TRBV5-1 and TRBJ2-2; 10 positions match TRBD2. Trimming took 4 bases from V and 6 from J; bases not matched to a gene: 6. The CDR3 has 15 amino acids. Looked up from germline, CDR1 is SGHRS and CDR2 is YFSETQ. CDR3 region: CASSIAGGQPGELFF. The CDR3, as DNA: TGCGCCAGCAGCATAGCGGGGGGCCAACCCGGGGAGCTGTTTTTT.

Regarding this clone: Germline is not matched at one junction end, which may reflect a read error. The chain carries TRBV7-2 and TRBJ1-6, with D maybe TRBD1 (5 bases). This CDR3 has 17 residues. Germline CDR1 is SGHTA and CDR2 is FQGNSA. The CDR3, as DNA: TGTGCCAGCAGCTTAGGATCAGGGTTTCAGTCTCTTTCAACCCTCCACTTT. It translates to CASSLGSGFQSLSTLHF.

This sequence joins TRBV19 and TRBJ1-1; 7 bases agree with TRBD1. Germline V lookup: CDR1 LNHDA, CDR2 SQIVND (reference sequence). CDR3 length: 13 amino acids. The junction had 9 bases not matched to a gene; V was cut back by 10 bases and J by 4 bases. CDR3 residues: CATEGTDRTEAFF. Written as DNA, the CDR3 is TGTGCCACTGAAGGGACAGACCGCACTGAAGCTTTCTTT.

The chain recombines TRBV29-1 with TRBJ1-1, with D perhaps matching TRBD1 (6 bases). Deletions cut 4 bases from V and 1 base from J, with 10 bases between. CDR1 and CDR2 from the germline V gene are SQVTM and ANQGSEA. The CDR3 sequence is 13 residues long. The CDR3 coding sequence is TGCAGCGTTGGGGGGCGCAGGAACACTGAAGCTTTCTTT. It yields the protein CSVGGRRNTEAFF.

This clone appeared once. The chain recombines TRBV7-2 with TRBJ2-7; TRBD2 aligns across 11 bases. The CDR3 length is 17 residues. Trimming at V came to 4 bases and at J to 0 bases, leaving 8 bases not matched to a gene. The germline CDR1 and CDR2 sequences are SGHTA and FQGNSA. The CDR3 DNA sequence: TGTGCCAGCAGCTCAGATCCCCTAGCGGGAGGCTCCTACGAGCAGTACTTC. It specifies CASSSDPLAGGSYEQYF.